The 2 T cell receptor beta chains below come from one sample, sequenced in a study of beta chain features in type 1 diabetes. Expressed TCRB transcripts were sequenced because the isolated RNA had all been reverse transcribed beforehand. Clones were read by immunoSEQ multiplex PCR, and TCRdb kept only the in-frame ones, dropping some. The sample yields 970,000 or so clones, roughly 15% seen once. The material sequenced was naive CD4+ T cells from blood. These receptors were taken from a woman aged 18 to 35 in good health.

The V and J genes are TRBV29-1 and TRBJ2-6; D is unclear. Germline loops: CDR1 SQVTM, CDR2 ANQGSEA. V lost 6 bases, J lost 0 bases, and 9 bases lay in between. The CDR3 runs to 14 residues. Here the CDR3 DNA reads TGCAGCGTCTATCCGGACTCTGGGGCCAACGTCCTGACTTTC. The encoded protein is CSVYPDSGANVLTF.

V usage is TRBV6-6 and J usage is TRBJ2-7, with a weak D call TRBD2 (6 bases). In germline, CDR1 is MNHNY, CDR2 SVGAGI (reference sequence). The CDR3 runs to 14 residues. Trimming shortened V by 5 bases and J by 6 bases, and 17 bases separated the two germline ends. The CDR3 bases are TGTGCCAGCAGTCAATACTCTGACGGGGGCGAGCAGTACTTC. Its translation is CASSQYSDGGEQYF.